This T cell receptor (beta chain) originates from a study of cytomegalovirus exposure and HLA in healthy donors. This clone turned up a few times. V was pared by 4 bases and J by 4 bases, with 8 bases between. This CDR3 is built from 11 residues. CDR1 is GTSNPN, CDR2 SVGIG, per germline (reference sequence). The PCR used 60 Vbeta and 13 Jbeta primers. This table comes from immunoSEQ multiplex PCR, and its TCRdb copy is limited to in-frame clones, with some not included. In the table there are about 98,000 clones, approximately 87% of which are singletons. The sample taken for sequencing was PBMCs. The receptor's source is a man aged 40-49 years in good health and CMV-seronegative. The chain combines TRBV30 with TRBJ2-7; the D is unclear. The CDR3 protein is CAWTPVYEQYF. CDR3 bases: TGTGCCTGGACCCCCGTTTACGAGCAGTACTTC.